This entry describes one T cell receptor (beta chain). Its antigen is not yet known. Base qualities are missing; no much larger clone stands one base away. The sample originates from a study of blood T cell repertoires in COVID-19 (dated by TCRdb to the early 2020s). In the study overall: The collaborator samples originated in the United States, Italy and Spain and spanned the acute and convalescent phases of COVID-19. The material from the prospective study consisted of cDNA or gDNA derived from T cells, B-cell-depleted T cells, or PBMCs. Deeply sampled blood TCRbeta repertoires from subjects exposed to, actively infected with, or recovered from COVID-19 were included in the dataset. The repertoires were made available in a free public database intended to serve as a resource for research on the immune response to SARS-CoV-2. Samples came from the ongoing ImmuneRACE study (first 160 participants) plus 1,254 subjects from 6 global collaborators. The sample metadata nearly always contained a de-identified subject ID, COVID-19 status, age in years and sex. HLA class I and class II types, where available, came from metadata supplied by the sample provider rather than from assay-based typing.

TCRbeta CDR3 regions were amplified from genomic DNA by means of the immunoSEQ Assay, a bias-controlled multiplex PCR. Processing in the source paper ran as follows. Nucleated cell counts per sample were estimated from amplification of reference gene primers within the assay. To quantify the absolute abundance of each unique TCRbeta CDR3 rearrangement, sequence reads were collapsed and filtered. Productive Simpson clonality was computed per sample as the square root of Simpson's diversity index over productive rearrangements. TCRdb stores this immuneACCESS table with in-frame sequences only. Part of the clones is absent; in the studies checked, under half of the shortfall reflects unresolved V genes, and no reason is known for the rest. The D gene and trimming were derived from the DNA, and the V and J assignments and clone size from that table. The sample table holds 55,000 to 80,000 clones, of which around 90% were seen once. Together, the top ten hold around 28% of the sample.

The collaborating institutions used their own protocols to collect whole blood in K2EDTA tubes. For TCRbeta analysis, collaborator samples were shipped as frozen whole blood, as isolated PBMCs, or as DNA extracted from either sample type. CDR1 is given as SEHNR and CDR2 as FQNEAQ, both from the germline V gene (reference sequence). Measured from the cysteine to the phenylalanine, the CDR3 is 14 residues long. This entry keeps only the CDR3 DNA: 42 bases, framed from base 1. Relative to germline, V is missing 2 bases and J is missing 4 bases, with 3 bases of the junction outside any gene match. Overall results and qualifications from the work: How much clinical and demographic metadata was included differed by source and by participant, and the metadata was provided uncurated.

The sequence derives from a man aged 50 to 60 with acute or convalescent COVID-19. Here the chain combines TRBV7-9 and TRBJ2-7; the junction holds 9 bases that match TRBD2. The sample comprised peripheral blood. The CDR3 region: CASSLSSGVYEQYF. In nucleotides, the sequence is TGTGCCAGCAGCTTATCTAGCGGGGTTTACGAGCAGTACTTC.